The 25 T cell receptor beta chains given below trace back to one sample, sequenced in a study of shared clonotypes between healthy human individuals. Assay: immunoSEQ multiplex PCR; the TCRdb copy retains only in-frame clones and omits some. The sample lists about 2.3 million clones; more than 85% were seen once. The sequenced sample was naive CD4+ T cells from PBMCs. Subset specified: CD45RA+ positively selected. These receptors were obtained from a young man in good health. Some clones in this sample may be carry-over from other donors' samples.

The chain employs TRBV14 and TRBJ2-2; 7 bases map to TRBD1. Germline-derived CDR1 and CDR2 are SGHDN and FVKESK. The CDR3 contains 16 residues. V lost 4 bases and J lost 1; bases outside the gene matches: 6. CDR3 in amino acids: CASSPRRQGNTGELFF. CDR3 sequence (DNA): TGTGCCAGCAGCCCCCGGAGACAGGGGAACACCGGGGAGCTGTTTTTT.

This clone has a single count. V gene TRBV9 combines with J gene TRBJ2-7; D is unclear. Germline assignment: CDR1 SGDLS and CDR2 YYNGEE. V was cut by 0 bases and J by 1 base, with 8 bases left in between. The CDR3 runs to 14 residues. The CDR3 protein is CASSVVRRSYEQYF. The CDR3 DNA is TGTGCCAGCAGCGTAGTACGGCGGTCCTACGAGCAGTACTTC.

The rearrangement links TRBV2 to TRBJ1-1; D ambiguous. V was trimmed by 3 bases and J by 6 bases, leaving 5 bases between them. The CDR3 covers 11 residues. Germline assignment: CDR1 SNHLY and CDR2 FYNNEI. CDR3 protein: CASSEGPEAFF. The CDR3 bases are TGTGCCAGCAGTGAGGGCCCTGAAGCTTTCTTT. The variable domain in full, completed from reference TRBV2 and TRBJ1-1, reads EPEVTQTPSHQVTQMGQEVILRCVPISNHLYFYWYRQILGQKVEFLVSFYNNEISEKSEIFDDQFSVERPDGSNFTLKIRSTKLEDSAMYFCASSEGPEAFFGQGTRLTVV.

In nucleotides, the CDR3 is TGTGCCAGCAGCTTAGTAGTGGCCAGGGCTTTTGGTTCGGGGTATGGCTACACCTTC. As protein: CASSLVVARAFGSGYGYTF. The chain combines TRBV7-8 with TRBJ1-2; the D gene is possibly TRBD1 (5 bases). The CDR3 totals 19 residues. Trimming removed 1 base at V and 5 bases at J, with 26 bases between. CDR1 is SGHVS and CDR2 is FQNEAQ in the germline V gene.

This clone was seen a single time. V usage is TRBV7-7 and J usage is TRBJ1-3, with 7 nucleotides matching TRBD1. With 6 bases clipped from V and 0 bases from J, the junction kept 14 bases outside the gene matches. The length of the CDR3 is 18 residues. Germline loops: CDR1 SSHAT, CDR2 FNYEAQ (reference sequence). Written as DNA, the CDR3 is TGTGCCAGCAGTTCGGGACAGATTAATCTTTACTCTGGAAACACCATATATTTT. Translated, it gives CASSSGQINLYSGNTIYF.

The chain has TRBV7-6 and TRBJ2-6, with D possibly called TRBD1 or TRBD2 (5 bases each). This CDR3 has 15 amino acids. Between the trimmed V and J ends, which lost 5 bases and 4 bases, there was a span of 12 bases. Germline CDR1 and CDR2: SGHVS and FNYEAQ. The CDR3 DNA is TGTGCCAGCAGCCAGAGGGGAGCCGGGGCCAACGTCCTGACTTTC. The encoded protein is CASSQRGAGANVLTF.

The rearrangement joins TRBV7-9 to TRBJ1-1; TRBD1 is a possible D gene (5 bases). Per the germline V gene, CDR1 is SEHNR and CDR2 is FQNEAQ (reference sequence). The V end lost 5 bases, the J end lost 4 bases, and 17 bases lay between the germline ends. CDR3 length equals 15 residues. DNA of the CDR3: TGTGCCAGCAGCCCCCGGGGACGCCCGATCACTGAAGCTTTCTTT. Protein sequence: CASSPRGRPITEAFF.

The V call is TRBV14, the J call TRBJ2-1, with 14 bases lining up with TRBD2. CDR1 and CDR2 from the germline V gene are SGHDN and FVKESK. CDR3 size: 16 residues. V lost 6 bases, J lost 9 bases, and 10 bases stayed unmatched. The CDR3 is CASRGTSGSIQSEQFF. The CDR3 DNA follows: TGTGCCAGCAGGGGGACTAGCGGGAGTATCCAGAGTGAGCAGTTCTTC. Combining the CDR3 with reference TRBV14 and TRBJ2-1 gives the whole variable domain EAGVTQFPSHSVIEKGQTVTLRCDPISGHDNLYWYRRVMGKEIKFLLHFVKESKQDESGMPNNRFLAERTGGTYSTLKVQPAELEDSGVYFCASRGTSGSIQSEQFFGPGTRLTVL.

The J gene is TRBJ1-4, the V gene TRBV19; 8 nucleotides align to TRBD1. CDR1 is LNHDA, CDR2 SQIVND, per germline (reference sequence). The CDR3 sequence is 14 residues long. V lost 6 bases and J lost 4; bases outside the gene matches: 4. The DNA for the CDR3 is TGTGCCAGTAGAGTACAGGGGGTTAATGAAAAACTGTTTTTT. Its translation: CASRVQGVNEKLFF.

The CDR3, as DNA: TGTGCCAGCAGCGCGCTGACAGGGCACACTGAAGCTTTCTTT. Protein sequence: CASSALTGHTEAFF. The gene calls are TRBV11-2 and TRBJ1-1; 7 nucleotides line up with TRBD1. The germline gives CDR1 SGHAT, CDR2 FQNNGV. J was trimmed by 3 bases and V by 5 bases; bases with no gene match: 6. The CDR3 totals 14 residues. The full variable domain, with the rest looked up from reference TRBV11-2 and TRBJ1-1, is EAGVAQSPRYKIIEKRQSVAFWCNPISGHATLYWYQQILGQGPKLLIQFQNNGVVDDSQLPKDRFSAERLKGVDSTLKIQPAKLEDSAVYLCASSALTGHTEAFFGQGTRLTVV.

The rearrangement joins TRBV7-3 to TRBJ2-2; D gene unclear. V shed 6 bases and J shed 4 bases, with 9 bases lying between them. Germline CDR1 is SGHTA and CDR2 is FQGTGA. This CDR3 has 13 residues. The CDR3 region has the DNA TGTGCCAGCAGACCTCACCGCACCGGGGAGCTGTTTTTT. Its protein is CASRPHRTGELFF.

This chain links TRBV11-3 with TRBJ2-5, with a possible D match to TRBD1 (6 bases). The length of the CDR3 is 14 residues. V lost 2 bases, J lost 7 bases, and 14 bases lay in between. CDR1 is SGHNT and CDR2 is YENEEA in the germline V gene. In DNA form, the CDR3 reads TGTGCCAGCAGCTTACTTGGGACATCGGGGACCCAGTACTTC. Translation: CASSLLGTSGTQYF.

In its sample, this clone was seen a few times. V and J are TRBV2 and TRBJ1-1, with D unresolved. Germline CDR1 and CDR2: SNHLY and FYNNEI. The CDR3 runs to 16 residues. Trimming removed 7 bases at V and 1 base at J, with 19 bases between. The CDR3 sequence: CASMGPLGGENTEAFF. The CDR3 bases are TGTGCCAGCATGGGTCCTCTCGGCGGCGAGAACACTGAAGCTTTCTTT.

This chain uses TRBV28 with TRBJ2-1, with 7 positions matching TRBD2. CDR1 is MDHEN, CDR2 SYDVKM, per germline. The ends lost 1 base at V and 6 bases at J; junction bases unmatched: 6. This CDR3 is 15 amino acids long. The CDR3 spells CASSLFAGVGNEQFF. CDR3 nucleotides: TGTGCCAGCAGTTTATTTGCGGGAGTCGGCAATGAGCAGTTCTTC. The variable domain in full, with the rest retrieved from reference TRBV28 and TRBJ2-1, is DVKVTQSSRYLVKRTGEKVFLECVQDMDHENMFWYRQDPGLGLRLIYFSYDVKMKEKGDIPEGYSVSREKKERFSLILESASTNQTSMYLCASSLFAGVGNEQFFGPGTRLTVL.

V and J are TRBV28 and TRBJ1-5; weak D call: TRBD1 (5 bases). The CDR3 contains 14 residues. The V gene's germline CDR1 is MDHEN and CDR2 SYDVKM. The germline V and J ends were trimmed by 6 bases and 7 bases, with 16 bases remaining between them. CDR3: CASSSEGTRQPQHF. CDR3 bases: TGTGCCAGCAGCTCTGAAGGGACGAGGCAGCCCCAGCATTTT.

The count of this clone is one. V usage is TRBV4-1 and J usage is TRBJ2-5, with TRBD2 matching over 7 bases. Trimming took 4 bases from V and 4 from J; bases not matched to a gene: 12. The CDR3 is made up of 16 amino acids. Germline lookup yields CDR1 MGHRA and CDR2 YSYEKL. Here the CDR3 reads CASSPRAAGEGETQYF. The CDR3 coding sequence is TGCGCCAGCAGCCCTCGGGCGGCGGGGGAAGGAGAGACCCAGTACTTC.

This clone occurred once. This sequence joins TRBV7-3 and TRBJ2-2; D is ambiguous. Germline V gene data show CDR1 as SGHTA and CDR2 as FQGTGA. The CDR3 spans 17 residues. The germline V and J ends were trimmed by 1 base and 0 bases, with 12 bases remaining between them. Here the CDR3 reads CASSLSIGHSNTGELFF. The CDR3 nucleotides are TGTGCCAGCAGCTTAAGCATTGGGCACTCGAACACCGGGGAGCTGTTTTTT.

This clone was found a few times. The V gene is TRBV2, the J gene TRBJ2-7; D tentatively fits TRBD1 or TRBD2 (5 bases each). CDR3 length: 9 residues. CDR1 and CDR2 (germline): SNHLY, FYNNEI. Trimming left V 11 bases short and J 12 bases short, with 14 bases between. The CDR3 nucleotides read TGTGCCCCCCGGGACCCCTCGTACTTC. Residues: CAPRDPSYF.

This chain joins TRBV7-9 and TRBJ2-7, with 7 bases that match TRBD1. V shed 6 bases, J shed 6 bases, and the junction held 11 bases outside the gene matches. CDR1 and CDR2 from the germline V gene are SEHNR and FQNEAQ (reference sequence). The length of the CDR3 is 14 residues. The CDR3 DNA is TGTGCCAGCAGATTTACAGGGGAGTGGAGCGAGCAGTACTTC. It translates to CASRFTGEWSEQYF.

The CDR3 DNA reads as TGTGCCAGCAGTCTCGATTTGACAGGGAAGGAAGCTTTCTTT. Its translation: CASSLDLTGKEAFF. The V gene is TRBV28, the J gene TRBJ1-1, with TRBD1 matching 7 bases. Unmatched junction bases numbered 11, after V lost 5 bases and J lost 8 bases. This CDR3 is built from 14 residues. Germline-derived CDR1 and CDR2 are MDHEN and SYDVKM.

V gene TRBV28 combines with J gene TRBJ1-2; D gene ambiguous. The germline V and J ends were trimmed by 5 bases and 4 bases, with 5 bases remaining between them. In germline, CDR1 is MDHEN, CDR2 SYDVKM. The CDR3 sequence is 11 residues long. CDR3 DNA: TGTGCCAGCAGTAGGATCTATGGCTACACCTTC. Translated: CASSRIYGYTF.

V usage is TRBV5-1 and J usage is TRBJ2-1; 8 bases fit TRBD1. Trimming cost V 4 bases and J 8 bases; bases outside gene matches: 5. From germline, CDR1 is SGHRS and CDR2 YFSETQ. This CDR3 comprises 13 residues. The CDR3, as DNA: TGCGCCAGCAGCGGGATGACAGGGGATGAGCAGTTCTTC. Translated: CASSGMTGDEQFF.

This chain connects TRBV6-5 to TRBJ1-1; possible D gene TRBD1, 5 bases. V lost 6 bases and J lost 2, with 10 bases in between. The CDR3 has 13 amino acids. Germline CDR1 reads MNHEY; CDR2 reads SVGAGI. CDR3 coding DNA: TGTGCCAGCAGCGACAGTCGAAACACTGAAGCTTTCTTT. Protein: CASSDSRNTEAFF.

This sequence joins TRBV6-4 and TRBJ1-1, with D possibly being TRBD1 (6 bases). Germline assignment: CDR1 MRHNA and CDR2 SNTAGT. Trimming took 3 bases from V and 3 from J, leaving 8 bases between them. This CDR3 is 13 amino acids long. The CDR3: CASSETGYTEAFF. Written as DNA, the CDR3 is TGTGCCAGCAGTGAAACAGGGTACACTGAAGCTTTCTTT.

This clone was seen a single time. The chain couples TRBV11-3 to TRBJ2-1; 8 nucleotides match TRBD2. The V gene end was trimmed by 1 base and the J gene end by 1 base; junction bases not matched to a gene: 3. This CDR3 region has 16 residues. The germline V gene encodes CDR1 SGHNT and CDR2 YENEEA. The CDR3 loop reads CASSLAGTRSYNEQFF. In DNA form, the CDR3 reads TGTGCCAGCAGCTTAGCCGGGACTAGGTCCTACAATGAGCAGTTCTTC.